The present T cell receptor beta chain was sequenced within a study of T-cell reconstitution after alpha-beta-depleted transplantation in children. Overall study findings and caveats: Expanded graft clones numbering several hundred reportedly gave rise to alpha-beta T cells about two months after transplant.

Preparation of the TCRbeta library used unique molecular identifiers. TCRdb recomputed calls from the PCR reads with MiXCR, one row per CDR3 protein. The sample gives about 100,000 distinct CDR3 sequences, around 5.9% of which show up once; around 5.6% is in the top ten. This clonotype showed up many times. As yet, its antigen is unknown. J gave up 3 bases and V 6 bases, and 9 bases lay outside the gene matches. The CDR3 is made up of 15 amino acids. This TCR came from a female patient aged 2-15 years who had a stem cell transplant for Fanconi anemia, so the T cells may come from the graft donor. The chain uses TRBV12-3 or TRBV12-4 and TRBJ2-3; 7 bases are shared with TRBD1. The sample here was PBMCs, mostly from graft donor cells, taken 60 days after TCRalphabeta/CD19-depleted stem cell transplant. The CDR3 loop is CASSSTGFGTDTQYF. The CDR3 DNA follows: TGTGCCAGCAGCTCGACAGGGTTCGGGACAGATACGCAGTATTTT.